Given below is one TCR beta chain in context. The antigen it recognizes is unknown. One base away there is no much larger clone; base qualities are not given. This specimen belongs to a study of blood T cells in healthy people across ages (dated by TCRdb to 2013 to 2016). For the wider study: In model experiments, template switching captured about one uniquely barcoded TCR beta cDNA molecule for every two T cells. Age-related changes in TCR beta repertoire diversity were measured in the study by deep sequencing normalized with unique cDNA molecular identifiers. Donors were grouped into four age groups: young (average approximately 16 years), middle-aged (about 40), aged (around 66) and long-lived (around 80). To avoid experimental bias, donors of different ages were spread randomly across the sequencing lanes. For two donors (one aged 18 to 30 and one aged 80 or older), the study analyzed two additional independent replicas of 1 million unique cDNA reads from the same blood draw. Study-wide conclusions, independent of this receptor: Compared with the aged group, the long-lived group had more naive CD4+ T cells, fewer expanded clones and increased TCR diversity, suggesting age selection. Observed TCR beta diversity correlated strongly with the percentage of naive T cells measured by flow cytometry. The CMV infection status of donors was not known, potentially confounding age-related changes in expanded clonotypes. Since profiling was done on bulk unsorted PBMCs, naive and antigen-experienced compartments could not be conclusively compared. Estimates of total diversity based on one million sequenced T cells were considered lower bounds and underestimates. Observed TCR beta diversity per million T cells fell roughly linearly with age, and a significant reduction was already apparent by age around 40.

Based on the germline V gene (reference sequence), the CDR1 and CDR2 sequences are DFQATT and SNEGSKA. The CDR3 starts with the cysteine, ends with the phenylalanine, and has 15 residues. The kept DNA is CDR3 alone, 45 bases in frame from the first base. The V and J ends are trimmed by 0 bases and 2 bases, leaving 12 bases between them. Library creation used 5' RACE. The listed sequencing device is Illumina HiSeq 2500. A second PCR of 7 to 11 cycles was performed with a sample-barcoded 5' primer and a J-beta primer mix. A unique molecular identifier was introduced onto each TCR beta cDNA molecule by a template-switch 5' adaptor carrying 12 random nucleotides. At least 2.5 million CDR3-containing paired-end reads were obtained from each sample. All of the RNA was converted into first-strand cDNA using the Mint cDNA synthesis kit, with a TRBC-specific oligonucleotide serving as the primer. After uracil-DNA glycosylase treatment, a first 18-cycle PCR used universal primers M1SS and BC2_uni_R on all cDNA. From the authors' description of their analysis: Each sample was normalized by randomly selecting 1 million high-quality reads, each carrying a distinct molecular identifier. Reads sharing molecular identifiers were discarded rather than binned into consensus sequences. CDR3 identification, clonotype clustering and error correction used MiTCR with a Q25 quality threshold and the strictest error-elimination algorithm. Lower-bound total TCR beta diversity was estimated with a nonparametric unseen species model using Euler transformation. TCRdb reworked the public reads: Q25 trimming with fastp, MiXCR clone assembly, productive beta chains retained. Rows with one shared CDR3 protein collapse into an entry with the most common genes and DNA. The V and J calls and clone size are TCRdb's, not the authors'. For this sample there are over 600,000 distinct CDR3 sequences; more than 55% appear just once. The ten largest clonotypes hold about a quarter of the sample.

The roughly 39 donors, aged about 6 to 95 years, were systemically healthy Caucasian individuals from Russia. Approximately 9.3 milliliters of peripheral blood were drawn from each donor into EDTA-treated Vacutainer tubes. PBMCs were isolated by Ficoll-Paque density-gradient centrifugation, with at least 7 million obtained per sample. Trizol reagent was used to extract total RNA from PBMCs, with at least 6 micrograms per sample. The percentages of naive CD45RAhigh/CD27high T cells were determined by flow cytometry on a PBMC aliquot from every donor. This chain joins TRBV20-1 to TRBJ2-3; a tentative D match to TRBD2 spans 5 bases. This TCR was sampled from a man in his forties in good health. Material: blood. The CDR3 has the sequence CSARDWETSTDTQYF. The DNA sequence reads TGCAGTGCTAGAGATTGGGAGACATCCACAGATACGCAGTATTTT.